The 22 T cell receptor beta chains below all came from one sample that was sequenced in a study of OX40 agonist ivuxolimab in advanced cancers. Assay used: immunoSEQ multiplex PCR; TCRdb lists only in-frame clones, some missing. The sample consists of some 77,000 clones, about 90% of them appearing once. Here the sequenced sample was CD4+ or CD8+ T cells sorted from blood, taken in a trial of the OX40 agonist ivuxolimab. All receptors come from an adult with an advanced solid tumor such as melanoma, head and neck, liver or kidney cancer.

The chain carries TRBV6-4 and TRBJ1-1, with D unclear. The CDR3 covers 13 residues. The germline V gene encodes CDR1 MRHNA and CDR2 SNTAGT. With 8 bases removed from V and 1 base from J, the gap between germline ends came to 11 bases. Written as DNA, the CDR3 is TGTGCCAGCCGGATCTCATGGAACACTGAAGCTTTCTTT. It yields the protein CASRISWNTEAFF.

This clone was counted a single time. This sequence joins TRBV10-3 and TRBJ1-1; TRBD1 might be the D (5 bases). Germline-derived CDR1 and CDR2 are ENHRY and SYGVKD. V lost 8 bases and J 4 bases, leaving 11 bases between the germline ends. The CDR3 contains 12 residues. The CDR3 spells CAIRGISTEAFF. The CDR3 nucleotides are TGTGCCATCCGGGGGATTTCCACTGAAGCTTTCTTT.

This chain joins TRBV12-5 and TRBJ1-5, with 7 bases lining up with TRBD1. V shed 6 bases and J 5 bases; nucleotides not matched to a gene: 4. Germline assignment: CDR1 LGHNT and CDR2 FRNRAP. This CDR3 spans 13 amino acids. DNA of the CDR3: TGTGCTAGTGGGACAGGGCTCGATCAGCCCCAGCATTTT. This translates into CASGTGLDQPQHF.

This sequence joins TRBV2 and TRBJ2-5, with a weak D call TRBD1 (6 bases). V lost 0 bases and J 1 base, leaving 12 bases between the germline ends. Germline CDR1 reads SNHLY; CDR2 reads FYNNEI. The CDR3 covers 16 residues. CDR3 sequence reads: CASSEALQGSQETQYF. CDR3 coding DNA: TGTGCCAGCAGTGAAGCATTACAGGGCTCCCAAGAGACCCAGTACTTC.

The table lists this clone with a count of one. V gene TRBV11-2 combines with J gene TRBJ1-4; possible D gene TRBD1, 5 bases. The CDR3 sequence is 12 residues long. Trimming pared 5 bases from V and 8 bases from J, leaving 9 bases between. In germline, CDR1 is SGHAT, CDR2 FQNNGV. The CDR3 region has the DNA TGTGCCAGCAGCCGAGGGACCGAAAAACTGTTTTTT. Amino acid sequence: CASSRGTEKLFF.

V gene TRBV19 combines with J gene TRBJ2-2, with D perhaps matching TRBD1 (5 bases). With 5 bases removed from V and 5 bases from J, the gap between germline ends came to 24 bases. Germline loops: CDR1 LNHDA, CDR2 SQIVND (reference sequence). The CDR3 has 18 amino acids. The CDR3, as DNA: TGTGCCAGTAGTCTGAGACACGACAGTCGCCCAAGTACCGGGGAGCTGTTTTTT. Translating gives CASSLRHDSRPSTGELFF.

The J gene is TRBJ2-2, the V gene TRBV4-1, with TRBD2 as a possible D gene (5 bases). Germline CDR1 and CDR2: MGHRA and YSYEKL. Trimming removed 6 bases from V and 0 bases from J, with 11 bases in between. The CDR3 has 15 amino acids. The CDR3 region is CASSPLGTNTGELFF. The DNA of the CDR3 is TGCGCCAGCAGTCCGCTCGGGACGAACACCGGGGAGCTGTTTTTT.

This clone turned up a few times. V gene TRBV19 combines with J gene TRBJ1-6, with a possible D match to TRBD1 (6 bases). V was clipped by 5 bases and J by 7 bases, with 12 bases between them. CDR1 is LNHDA, CDR2 SQIVND, per germline (reference sequence). The CDR3 consists of 14 residues. CDR3 DNA sequence: TGTGCCAGTAGTTACCTCGGGACAAATTCACCCCTCCACTTT. It codes for CASSYLGTNSPLHF.

V usage is TRBV18 and J usage is TRBJ2-1, with 13 bases fitting TRBD2. With 0 bases clipped from V and 4 bases from J, the junction kept 12 bases outside the gene matches. Germline CDR1 KGHSH, CDR2 LQKENI. The CDR3 has 20 amino acids. This CDR3 is CASSPPEGGGTSGTYNEQFF. In nucleotides, the CDR3 is TGTGCCAGCTCACCACCGGAAGGGGGCGGGACTAGCGGGACGTACAATGAGCAGTTCTTC.

V is TRBV2 and J is TRBJ2-5; 7 bases match TRBD2. The germline V gene has CDR1 SNHLY and CDR2 FYNNEI. CDR3 size: 14 residues. The V gene end was trimmed by 3 bases and the J gene end by 3 bases; junction bases not matched to a gene: 4. CDR3 sequence reads: CASSDGGLKETQYF. CDR3 DNA sequence: TGTGCCAGCAGTGATGGGGGACTAAAAGAGACCCAGTACTTC.

The chain recombines TRBV2 with TRBJ2-7, with a weak D call TRBD2 (5 bases). This CDR3 is 13 amino acids long. The germline gives CDR1 SNHLY, CDR2 FYNNEI. Trimming shortened V by 5 bases and J by 0 bases, and 8 bases separated the two germline ends. The chain's CDR3 is CASSPGISYEQYF. The DNA for the CDR3 is TGTGCCAGCAGTCCGGGGATCTCCTACGAGCAGTACTTC.

The chain couples TRBV7-8 to TRBJ2-3, with D maybe TRBD2 (5 bases). CDR3 size: 16 residues. CDR1 and CDR2 (germline): SGHVS, FQNEAQ. Trimming stripped 5 bases from V and 0 bases from J, with 15 bases between. In DNA form, the CDR3 reads TGTGCCAGCAGCCTACGGGGAGACACTAGCACAGATACGCAGTATTTT. It encodes CASSLRGDTSTDTQYF.

The V and J genes are TRBV21-1 and TRBJ2-1. TRBV21-1 is recorded as a pseudogene. The CDR3 has 16 amino acids. CDR3 nucleotide sequence: TGTGCCAGCAGCAAAGAGGGGGAGGACCTACACAATGAGCAGTTCTTC. This gives the protein CASSKEGEDLHNEQFF.

The chain recombines TRBV5-5 with TRBJ1-3; D unclear. Trimming stripped 1 base from V and 0 bases from J, with 8 bases between. The germline V gene has CDR1 SGHKS and CDR2 YYEKEE (reference sequence). This CDR3 has 15 residues. CDR3 loop: CASSLLASSGNTIYF. DNA for the CDR3: TGTGCCAGCAGCTTGTTAGCGAGCTCTGGAAACACCATATATTTT.

This sequence joins TRBV2 and TRBJ1-2; D perhaps matches TRBD1 (6 bases). CDR1 is SNHLY, CDR2 FYNNEI, per germline. The CDR3 length is 12 residues. Trimming left V 6 bases short and J 5 bases short, with 10 bases between. The chain's CDR3 is CASSRTEYGYTF. In nucleotides, the CDR3 is TGTGCCAGCAGCCGGACAGAGTATGGCTACACCTTC. The entire variable domain, with the rest obtained from reference TRBV2 and TRBJ1-2, is as follows: EPEVTQTPSHQVTQMGQEVILRCVPISNHLYFYWYRQILGQKVEFLVSFYNNEISEKSEIFDDQFSVERPDGSNFTLKIRSTKLEDSAMYFCASSRTEYGYTFGSGTRLTVV.

V gene TRBV9 combines with J gene TRBJ2-7, with TRBD2 matching over 8 bases. The trim removed 5 bases at V and 3 bases at J, leaving 10 bases unmatched. From germline, CDR1 is SGDLS and CDR2 YYNGEE. The CDR3 covers 15 residues. The CDR3 protein is CASSEAGAGGYEQYF. The CDR3 DNA is TGTGCCAGCAGTGAAGCGGGTGCGGGAGGCTACGAGCAGTACTTC.

V and J are TRBV5-1 and TRBJ2-2, with D perhaps TRBD1 or TRBD2 (5 bases each). CDR3 size: 17 residues. Per germline, CDR1 SGHRS and CDR2 YFSETQ. The V end lost 0 bases, the J end lost 6 bases, and 18 bases lay between the germline ends. The CDR3 region has the DNA TGCGCCAGCAGCTTGGCCGTAGGCGGGCAGGGTGCCGGGGAGCTGTTTTTT. Amino acid sequence: CASSLAVGGQGAGELFF. The full variable domain, completed using reference TRBV5-1 and TRBJ2-2, is KAGVTQTPRYLIKTRGQQVTLSCSPISGHRSVSWYQQTPGQGLQFLFEYFSETQRNKGNFPGRFSGRQFSNSRSEMNVSTLELGDSALYLCASSLAVGGQGAGELFFGEGSRLTVL.

J is TRBJ1-3 and V is TRBV28; D perhaps matches TRBD1 (6 bases). The germline V and J ends were trimmed by 6 bases and 5 bases, with 17 bases remaining between them. Germline CDR1 MDHEN, CDR2 SYDVKM. There are 15 residues in the CDR3. CDR3 in DNA: TGTGCCAGCAGCACCTCTAGGGGGTCTAGAAACACCATATATTTT. Translated, it gives CASSTSRGSRNTIYF.

This chain links TRBV7-8 with TRBJ2-1, with D perhaps TRBD1 (6 bases). This CDR3 region has 16 residues. The V end was cut by 5 bases, the J end by 7 bases, with 21 bases between. The germline gives CDR1 SGHVS, CDR2 FQNEAQ. This CDR3 reads CASSLRGDTVSNEQFF. The CDR3 DNA sequence: TGTGCCAGCAGCCTTCGTGGGGACACAGTTTCTAATGAGCAGTTCTTC.

This clone has a handful of counts. This chain joins TRBV5-1 and TRBJ1-1, with D tentatively TRBD1 (6 bases). Germline V gene data show CDR1 as SGHRS and CDR2 as YFSETQ. The CDR3 spans 16 residues. With 4 bases removed from V and 6 bases from J, the gap between germline ends came to 22 bases. CDR3 sequence (DNA): TGCGCCAGCAGCCCCGGTCCGTTAGGGGGAAAGGCTGAAGCTTTCTTT. This translates into CASSPGPLGGKAEAFF.

There are many counts of this clone. Within the sample, other DNA sequences also encode this same CDR3. V is TRBV28 and J is TRBJ2-5; TRBD1 might be the D (5 bases). Looked up from germline, CDR1 is MDHEN and CDR2 is SYDVKM. Trimming removed 4 bases from V and 1 base from J, with 13 bases in between. This CDR3 is 15 amino acids long. DNA for the CDR3: TGTGCCAGCAGTTCCCCAGGGATCCCCCAAGAGACCCAGTACTTC. Protein sequence: CASSSPGIPQETQYF.

This rearrangement joins TRBV4-1 to TRBJ2-2; 7 bases are a match to TRBD1. Losses at the gene ends were 3 bases for V and 6 bases for J; bases not matched to a gene: 10. The CDR3 extends over 16 amino acids. Looked up from germline, CDR1 is MGHRA and CDR2 is YSYEKL. The chain's CDR3 is CASSQATGEGPGELFF. Here the CDR3 DNA reads TGCGCCAGCAGCCAGGCCACAGGGGAAGGACCCGGGGAGCTGTTTTTT.